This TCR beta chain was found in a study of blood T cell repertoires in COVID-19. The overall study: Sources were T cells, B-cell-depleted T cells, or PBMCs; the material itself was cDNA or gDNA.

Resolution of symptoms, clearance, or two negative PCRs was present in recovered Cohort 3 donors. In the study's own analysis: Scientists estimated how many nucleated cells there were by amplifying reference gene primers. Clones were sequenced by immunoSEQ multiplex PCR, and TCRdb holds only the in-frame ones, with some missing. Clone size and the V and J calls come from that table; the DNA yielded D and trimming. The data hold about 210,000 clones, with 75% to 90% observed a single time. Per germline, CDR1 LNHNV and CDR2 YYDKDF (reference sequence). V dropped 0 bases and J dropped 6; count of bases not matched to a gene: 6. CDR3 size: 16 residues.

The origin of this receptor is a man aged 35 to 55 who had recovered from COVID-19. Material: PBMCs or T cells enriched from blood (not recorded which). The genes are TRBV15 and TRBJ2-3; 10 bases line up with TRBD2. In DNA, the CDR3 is TGTGCCACCAGCAGAGACGCTACTAGCGGGAAGGATACGCAGTATTTT. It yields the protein CATSRDATSGKDTQYF.